A single sample is the source of the 27 T cell receptor beta chains below, sequenced in a study of molecular identifiers for immune sequencing clone quantification. Using its own MiXCR run on the PCR reads, TCRdb lists one record per CDR3 protein. The sample consists of about 500,000 distinct CDR3 sequences, about 25% of them appearing once. Sequenced material: naive CD8+ T cells from blood, with Jurkat cell RNA spiked in. Subset meaning: FACS-sorted CD8+CD4-CCR7+CD45RA+ naive T cells. The receptors were gathered from a human donor in good health. Some libraries in this study had Jurkat cell RNA spiked in.

A few counts support this clonotype. V and J are TRBV4-1 and TRBJ1-1, with D maybe TRBD1 (6 bases). CDR1 is MGHRA and CDR2 is YSYEKL in the germline V gene. The CDR3 extends over 14 amino acids. V lost 8 bases to trimming and J lost 3 bases, with 16 bases between them. CDR3 sequence (DNA): TGCGCCAGCGGAGAGACAGGAATGGACACTGAAGCTTTCTTT. Protein product: CASGETGMDTEAFF.

Only a few counts were recorded for this clonotype. The chain joins TRBV4-2 to TRBJ2-1, with TRBD2 identical over 10 bases. The V segment lost 4 bases and the J segment 6 bases; nucleotides outside the gene matches: 3. Looked up from germline, CDR1 is LGHNA and CDR2 is YNFKEQ. The CDR3 has 14 residues. The CDR3: CASSRASGGNEQFF. The CDR3 DNA is TGTGCCAGCAGCCGTGCTAGCGGGGGCAATGAGCAGTTCTTC.

The rearrangement links TRBV15 to TRBJ2-7; tentatively, D is TRBD2 (5 bases). Germline values: CDR1 LNHNV, CDR2 YYDKDF (reference sequence). The CDR3 has 13 amino acids. Trimming left V 4 bases short and J 4 bases short, with 11 bases between. The CDR3 sequence: CATSITTSYEQYF. CDR3 bases: TGTGCCACCAGCATAACCACTAGTTACGAGCAGTACTTC.

This clonotype was detected only a few times. Written as DNA, the CDR3 is TGTGCCAGCAGCTTGGTTGCCCGGACAGCCGACTACGAGCAGTACTTC. Residues: CASSLVARTADYEQYF. The rearrangement joins TRBV7-9 to TRBJ2-7; D may be TRBD1 (6 bases). Germline CDR1 SEHNR, CDR2 FQNEAQ (reference sequence). The CDR3 spans 16 residues. V dropped 3 bases and J dropped 3 bases, with 18 bases sitting between them.

As for this clonotype: The junction departs from germline at one end; a sequencing error may be responsible. This chain joins TRBV6-5 and TRBJ2-2; tentative D call: TRBD2 (5 bases). CDR1 MNHEY and CDR2 SVGAGI come from the germline V gene. This CDR3 is 11 amino acids long. The CDR3 here is CASSSTGEQFF. CDR3 nucleotide sequence: TGTGCCAGCAGTTCCACCGGGGAGCAGTTTTTT.

The table lists this clonotype with a few counts. The rearrangement links TRBV5-4 to TRBJ2-7; tentatively, D is TRBD2 (6 bases). In germline, CDR1 is SGHNT, CDR2 YYREEE (reference sequence). The CDR3 totals 14 residues. V gave up 0 bases and J gave up 4 bases, with 11 bases separating them. The CDR3 loop reads CASSLELATYEQYF. CDR3 nucleotide sequence: TGTGCCAGCAGCTTGGAACTAGCTACGTACGAGCAGTACTTC.

CDR3 sequence (DNA): TGTGCCAGCAGTTCCTTAACTAGCGGAATACCAACAGATACGCAGTATTTT. Protein product: CASSSLTSGIPTDTQYF. J is TRBJ2-3 and V is TRBV6-2 or TRBV6-3, with 8 bases identical to TRBD2. Germline values: CDR1 MNHEY, CDR2 SVGEGT. The CDR3 has 17 residues. The ends lost 4 bases at V and 3 bases at J; junction bases unmatched: 12.

This sequence joins TRBV7-9 and TRBJ1-2; D possibly corresponds to TRBD1 (5 bases). CDR1 and CDR2 from the germline V gene are SEHNR and FQNEAQ (reference sequence). The CDR3 loop spans 14 amino acids. The V end was cut by 5 bases, the J end by 4 bases, with 14 bases between. DNA of the CDR3: TGTGCCAGCAGCCCGGGACCGGAGGCCTATGGCTACACCTTC. Its translation is CASSPGPEAYGYTF.

With respect to this clonotype: A much larger clone is a single base away; this may be a read error. V usage is TRBV7-9 and J usage is TRBJ2-5; D possibly corresponds to TRBD1 (5 bases). Germline V lookup: CDR1 SEHNR, CDR2 FQNEAQ (reference sequence). The CDR3 is 14 amino acids. For the CDR3, the DNA is TGTGCCAGCGGACACCCCAGGTACCAAGAGGCCCAGTACTTC. This encodes CASGHPRYQEAQYF.

At least ten counts were recorded for this clonotype. This chain joins TRBV15 and TRBJ2-3; 9 bases line up with TRBD1. Germline V gene data show CDR1 as LNHNV and CDR2 as YYDKDF (reference sequence). This CDR3 is built from 16 residues. Germline trimming cut 1 base from V and 3 bases from J; bases unmatched to any gene: 5. CDR3 DNA: TGTGCCACCAGCAGAGTGGGACAGGGTAGGACAGATACGCAGTATTTT. Translating gives CATSRVGQGRTDTQYF.

Regarding this clonotype: A read error may account for a junction end that differs from germline. The chain links TRBV4-1 to TRBJ1-3; 9 bases align to TRBD1. This CDR3 region has 16 residues. Germline V lookup: CDR1 MGHRA, CDR2 YSYEKL. CDR3 nucleotides: TGCGCCAGCAGCCAAATACAGGGGGCAGATGGAGACACCATATATTTT. Translating it yields CASSQIQGADGDTIYF.

As concerns this clonotype: This could be a read error, since a much larger clone is one nucleotide away. The chain recombines TRBV5-3 with TRBJ2-1, with 9 positions matching TRBD2. TRBV5-3 is marked as an open reading frame, function uncertain. This CDR3 region has 17 residues. V trimming: 8 bases; J trimming: 9 bases; junction bases outside the gene matches: 21. The CDR3 region has the DNA TGTGCCAGCAGGCCTCGTTTAGCGGGAGCTTCCCCCGCTGAGCAGTTCTTC. It encodes CASRPRLAGASPAEQFF.

The rearrangement links TRBV12-3 or TRBV12-4 to TRBJ2-7, with 9 positions matching TRBD1. The CDR3 consists of 15 residues. The J segment lost 5 bases and the V segment lost 5 bases, leaving 10 bases of the junction unmatched. CDR3 DNA sequence: TGTGCCAGCAGTCAATCCGGGACAGGGTCCGACGAGCAGTACTTC. Translating it yields CASSQSGTGSDEQYF.

As to this clonotype: Possible read error: a much larger clone is one base away. The J gene is TRBJ1-1, the V gene TRBV7-9, with D possibly being TRBD1 (6 bases). Per germline, CDR1 SEHNR and CDR2 FQNEAQ (reference sequence). The CDR3 runs 14 residues. The CDR3, as DNA: TGTGCCAGCAGTCTACAGGGTTTGCACACTGAAGCTTGCTTT. Translating it yields CASSLQGLHTEACF.

With respect to this clonotype: The junction shows a germline mismatch at one end, possibly a read error. The J gene is TRBJ1-6, the V gene TRBV7-6, with a possible D match to TRBD1 (6 bases). This CDR3 region has 16 residues. Germline CDR1 is SGHVS and CDR2 is FNYEAQ. In DNA form, the CDR3 reads TGTGCCGGCAGCTTACGGACAGACTCCTATAATTCACCCCTCCACTTT. Translated: CAGSLRTDSYNSPLHF. Full variable domain (rest looked up from reference TRBV7-6 and TRBJ1-6): GAGVSQSPRYKVTKRGQDVALRCDPISGHVSLYWYRQALGQGPEFLTYFNYEAQQDKSGLPNDRFSAERPEGSISTLTIQRTEQRDSAMYRCAGSLRTDSYNSPLHFGNGTRLTVT.

Turning to this clonotype: A much larger clone lies a single base off, so this may be a read error. The chain joins TRBV29-1 to TRBJ2-5; 9 bases fit TRBD2. Looked up from germline, CDR1 is SQVTM and CDR2 is ANQGSEA. After removal of 5 bases from V and 1 base from J, the junction contained 11 bases not matched to a gene. This CDR3 is 16 amino acids long. CDR3 amino acids: CSVIPRRTSVQETQYF. The CDR3 region has the DNA TGCAGCGTTATCCCGCGGAGGACTAGCGTCCAAGAGACCCAGTACTTC.

A note on this clonotype: The junction shows a germline mismatch at one end, possibly a read error. The V and J genes are TRBV7-9 and TRBJ2-5, with TRBD2 matching 8 bases. The CDR3 contains 16 residues. Germline values: CDR1 SEHNR, CDR2 FQNEAQ (reference sequence). The CDR3 region is CASRGVLAEPQEPQYF. The CDR3 DNA reads as TGTGCCAGCAGGGGGGTACTAGCGGAGCCCCAAGAGCCCCAGTACTTC.

This clonotype was recorded a few times. The chain is built from TRBV7-9 and TRBJ2-2; maybe TRBD2 (7 bases). Deletions cut 4 bases from V and 4 bases from J, with 19 bases between. CDR1 is SEHNR and CDR2 is FQNEAQ in the germline V gene (reference sequence). This CDR3 is built from 17 residues. The CDR3 nucleotides are TGTGCCAGCAGCTCCCGCGAGGCGGGGGCCATCACCGGGGAGCTGTTTTTT. Translating it yields CASSSREAGAITGELFF. The complete variable domain, with remaining parts taken from reference TRBV7-9 and TRBJ2-2, reads DTGVSQNPRHKITKRGQNVTFRCDPISEHNRLYWYRQTLGQGPEFLTYFQNEAQLEKSRLLSDRFSAERPKGSFSTLEIQRTEQGDSAMYLCASSSREAGAITGELFFGEGSRLTVL.

This clonotype came up many times. The CDR3 bases are TGTGCCAGCAGAGGACTAGCTCCTGAGCAGTTCTTC. Translation: CASRGLAPEQFF. This chain joins TRBV12-3 or TRBV12-4 and TRBJ2-1; 8 nucleotides line up with TRBD2. V was clipped by 6 bases and J by 9 bases; unmatched bases: 4. The CDR3 consists of 12 residues.

The chain has TRBV6-5 and TRBJ2-3, with TRBD1 identical over 7 bases. Germline CDR1 MNHEY, CDR2 SVGAGI. The CDR3 has 15 amino acids. J was trimmed by 0 bases and V by 7 bases; bases with no gene match: 7. The CDR3 here is CASNPGGFSTDTQYF. CDR3 bases: TGTGCCAGCAATCCAGGGGGTTTTAGCACAGATACGCAGTATTTT.

The chain joins TRBV7-9 to TRBJ2-1; 7 bases fit TRBD2. The CDR3 has 15 residues. Trimming removed 5 bases from V and 2 bases from J; junction bases left unmatched: 6. Germline V CDR1 and CDR2: SEHNR, FQNEAQ (reference sequence). In nucleotides, the CDR3 is TGTGCCAGCAGCGCGGGACTAACTACCTACAATGAGCAGTTCTTC. This encodes CASSAGLTTYNEQFF.

Comments on this clonotype: Germline is not matched at one junction end, which may reflect a read error. The CDR3 spells CASSPDIEEPYF. In nucleotides, the CDR3 is TGCGCCAGCAGCCCAGATATCGAAGAGCCGTACTTC. The J gene is TRBJ2-7, the V gene TRBV4-3; D call uncertain. Per the germline V gene, CDR1 is LGHNA and CDR2 is YSLEER. The CDR3 sequence is 12 residues long.

This clonotype was picked up many times. The CDR3 loop reads CASSEGLNYGYTF. The CDR3 nucleotides read TGTGCCAGCAGTGAAGGGCTTAACTATGGCTACACCTTC. The rearrangement joins TRBV2 to TRBJ1-2; D is uncertain. CDR3 length equals 13 residues. V was pared by 1 base and J by 1 base, with 4 bases between. CDR1 SNHLY and CDR2 FYNNEI come from the germline V gene.

This clonotype was seen a handful of times. This chain uses TRBV4-1 with TRBJ1-1, with 7 bases matching TRBD1. CDR1 MGHRA and CDR2 YSYEKL come from the germline V gene. The length of the CDR3 is 20 residues. V lost 4 bases to trimming and J lost 4 bases; unmatched junction nucleotides: 24. The CDR3 DNA is TGCGCCAGCAGCCGATTCTACGCCGAGACAGGGCTAGTCGTGGGCACTGAAGCTTTCTTT. Translation: CASSRFYAETGLVVGTEAFF.

In this sample, this clonotype turned up a few times. The V and J genes are TRBV19 and TRBJ2-5, with no clear D. The germline V and J ends were trimmed by 4 bases and 5 bases, with 20 bases remaining between them. CDR1 and CDR2 (germline): LNHDA, SQIVND (reference sequence). This CDR3 contains 16 residues. CDR3 nucleotide sequence: TGTGCCAGTAGTAGACGGAATCAACTCAATAGGGAGACCCAGTACTTC. Its translation: CASSRRNQLNRETQYF.

This clonotype was seen at least ten times. This chain connects TRBV7-8 to TRBJ2-7; 9 nucleotides align to TRBD1. This CDR3 is 14 amino acids long. The germline V gene has CDR1 SGHVS and CDR2 FQNEAQ. V lost 3 bases, J lost 3 bases, and 3 bases stayed unmatched. The CDR3 DNA reads as TGTGCCAGCAGCTTTGGACAGGGGAACTACGAGCAGTACTTC. Translated: CASSFGQGNYEQYF.

This clonotype has at least ten counts. The rearrangement links TRBV29-1 to TRBJ2-7; 7 bases are shared with TRBD2. The trim removed 4 bases at V and 7 bases at J, leaving 7 bases unmatched. The CDR3 totals 12 residues. Germline V lookup: CDR1 SQVTM, CDR2 ANQGSEA. CDR3 nucleotides: TGCAGCGTTGGGGGGGGACCGGGAGAGCAGTACTTC. Its translation is CSVGGGPGEQYF.